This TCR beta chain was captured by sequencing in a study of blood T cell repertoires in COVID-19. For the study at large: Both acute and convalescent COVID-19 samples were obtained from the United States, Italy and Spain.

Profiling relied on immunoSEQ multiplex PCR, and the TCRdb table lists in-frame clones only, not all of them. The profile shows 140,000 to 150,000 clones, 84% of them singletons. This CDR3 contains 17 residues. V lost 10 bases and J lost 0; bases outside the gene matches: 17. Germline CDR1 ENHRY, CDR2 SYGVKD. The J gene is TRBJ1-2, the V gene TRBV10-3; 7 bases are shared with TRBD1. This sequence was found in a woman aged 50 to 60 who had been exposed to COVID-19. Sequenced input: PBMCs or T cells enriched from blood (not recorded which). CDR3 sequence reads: CATFDRENRGTNYGYTF. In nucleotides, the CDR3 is TGTGCCACCTTCGACCGAGAAAACAGGGGAACTAACTATGGCTACACCTTC.